The present entry profiles one TCR beta chain with its context. It has no known antigen specificity. No much larger clone exists at a distance of one base, and base qualities are not known. The cohort comprised 670 or so healthy bone marrow donors. All cohort members were sampled while nominally healthy, although unrecorded immune exposures were likely present. The donor tested CMV seropositive, placing the donor among the 250 to 350 seropositive members of the cohort. Each donor provided a peripheral blood sample, and peripheral blood mononuclear cells were used for TCR beta sequencing. The Qiagen DNeasy Blood Extraction Kit was used to extract genomic DNA from the blood cell samples. This sample was included in a study of cytomegalovirus exposure and HLA in healthy donors (dated by TCRdb to 2017 to 2019). Background on the whole study: An earlier analysis of 587 of the donors reported 276 Gb of sequence data and around 100 million unique TCR beta sequences obtained from some 200 million T cells. Class I and class II HLA loci were covered by the typing at four-digit resolution. Rather than drawing on any new phenotypic data, the later analysis identified candidate immune exposures from TCR beta sequences and the way those sequences occurred across donors. Besides the first cohort of approximately 710 subjects, a separate validation cohort made up of roughly 130 different subjects was used. In an earlier analysis of around 540 of the donors, high-throughput TCR beta sequencing was used to judge whether each TCR beta V gene segment behaved as functional or pseudogenic. Among the roughly 370 genotyped donors, 81% belonged to the genetic ancestry cluster associated with self-reported Caucasian donors. High-throughput TCR immunosequencing, statistical association of individual TCRs with disease status, and machine learning were combined to predict cytomegalovirus infection status. Genome-wide SNP genotypes for about 65% of the 666 donors were used in a later genetic analysis, which treated that subset as a discovery cohort. A later analysis re-examined previously published TCR beta repertoires from over 500 donors and added high-resolution HLA genotyping to investigate patterns of TCR occurrence. Donor age, sex, ethnicity and CMV serostatus were collected together with the repertoire data. Roughly 5 DR-DQ haplotypes were handled as single units for association and clustering, since linkage in the cohort was strong. Typing coverage differed by locus: A, B, C, DRB1 and DQB1 were typed in about 620-640 donors, DQA1 in about 510, DPA1 in approximately 610, and DPB1 in just under 490. Every discovery cohort repertoire had been produced on one sequencing platform. The T cell repertoires of 670 or so subjects were profiled by immunosequencing and related to cytomegalovirus serostatus. The study aimed to test whether cataloging public T cell receptors could reveal signatures of past pathogen exposure. On average, around 240,000 unique TCR beta nucleotide sequences were sequenced per donor among more than 350 genotyped donors of the cohort, with roughly 18% of those sequences being non-productive. An early release that covered about 600 HLA-typed donors contained 300 to 350 gigabases of sequencing data and tens of millions of unique TCR sequences. The paper as a whole reports these results and caveats: In a later analysis, TCR association rates were found to vary across HLA loci, with the most associated TCRs seen for DRB1 alleles and the fewest for HLA-C alleles. A cluster of highly shared sequence variants was judged likely to be a technical artifact of the sequencing pipeline. A later genetic analysis reported fewer N-insertions in productive TCRs among donors in an Asian-associated ancestry cluster than the approximately 670-donor mean. Only TCR beta chains were sequenced in this cohort, and the absence of alpha or paired-chain data limited detectable features. A later analysis found that HLA-associated TCR beta chains were more clonally expanded and had lower generation probabilities than equally common non-associated chains. Three of the identified cytomegalovirus-associated TCR beta chains were confirmed in vitro to be specific for cytomegalovirus antigens. An earlier analysis of approximately 590 of the donors showed that most TCR beta V segments appeared in productive rearrangements either about 87% or about 30% of the time, which broadly matched IMGT annotations. Specific HLA alleles were associated with over 15,000 TCR beta sequences at a false discovery rate of 0.05 in a later analysis. Several of the top co-occurrence clusters appeared to be linked to parvovirus B19, influenza, CMV and Epstein-Barr virus, according to a later analysis. Across donors, most TCR sequences were observed very rarely, whereas some public TCRs were present in many individuals. A later genetic analysis associated a missense DCLRE1C variant with V-gene and J-gene trimming of TCR beta chains, and an independent cohort replicated the association. Because HLA typing was missing for some donors at each locus, association tests included only the typed subset. Linkage disequilibrium might explain the correlated functional status among segregating V segments, but an unknown experimental factor could not be ruled out. In the study, approximately 160 TCR beta chains were listed as associated with cytomegalovirus. When HLA alleles, especially DR and DQ, strongly co-occurred, TCR associations were difficult to assign to individual alleles. Some IMGT-functional V segments, including TRBV6-2 and TRBV6-3, could not be distinguished by the 87-base-pair reads and were therefore excluded. Immune exposure information for the cohort was limited to CMV serostatus. The classifier was reported to diagnose cytomegalovirus status with high specificity and sensitivity in both the original and validation cohorts. A further reported finding was that TCR beta sequences accurately predicted the HLA-A and HLA-B alleles for most subjects in the first cohort. Over 15 rarely observed V segments, including chromosome 9 orphons, were excluded from the earlier analysis of approximately 600 of the donors because counts were too low. It was suggested by the authors that the approach could potentially be generalized to other disease states and immunological phenotypes. In a later analysis, most CMV-associated TCR beta chains were found to appear HLA-restricted, with HLA associations seemingly driven largely by CMV exposure. The presence/absence analyses assumed that sequencing depth was roughly uniform across donors, and that assumption may not be true.

Libraries were made using the immunoSEQ multiplex PCR assay. For the multiplex PCR, a mixture combining 60 forward primers for TCR Vbeta segments and 13 reverse primers for TCR Jbeta segments was used. The CDR3 region of rearranged TCR beta genes was amplified from genomic DNA by a multiplex PCR assay. The Illumina HiSeq System was used to sequence the amplified TCR beta libraries as 87-base-pair reads. Under the source paper's analysis protocol: A later analysis counted about 82 million unique TCR beta chains across the 550 to 700 repertoires, and roughly 9.9 million of these chains were shared by at least two donors. Raw reads were error-corrected and collapsed into unique sequences by a nearest-neighbor algorithm in which closely related sequences were merged to remove PCR and sequencing errors. Alignment of CDR3 sequences to IMGT reference sequences was used to assign V, D and J gene segments. For a sequence to be retained, a match of at least six nucleotides was required to both a V gene segment and a J gene segment. Rearrangements were called productive when the CDR3 lacked stop codons and stayed in frame with V and J; all others were non-productive. Following IMGT convention, CDR3 was defined as the stretch from the second conserved V-encoded cysteine up to the conserved J-encoded phenylalanine. The earlier analysis of 500 to 600 of the donors excluded sequences that lacked an unambiguous match to a single V gene segment. In an earlier analysis of approximately 550 of the donors, V segments were called functional above 56.7% productive rearrangements and were called segregating when the between-donor standard deviation exceeded 5%. A statistical classification framework was developed to diagnose cytomegalovirus status using the catalog of TCR beta chain sequences. In a later analysis, V and J genes were assigned by comparing TCR nucleotide sequences against IMGT/GENE-DB human TR gene sequences. A later analysis assigned CDR3 sequences and most-parsimonious VDJ recombination scenarios with the TCRdist pipeline. In a later analysis, each TCR beta chain was defined by its CDR3 amino acid sequence together with its V-gene family, and reads lacking a unique V-gene family were excluded. As a way to deal with suspected cross-contamination and a sequencing artifact, a later analysis dropped 640 or so nucleotide sequences that were highly shared and had low generation probability. In a later analysis, a clonal expansion index was calculated for each public chain from normalized within-repertoire ranks of inferred template counts. In a later analysis, generation probabilities were computed using a VDJ recombination model fitted to out-of-frame rearrangements, and the results were checked against IGoR. A later analysis scored TCR-TCR, TCR-HLA and TCR-CMV co-occurrence with hypergeometric tests, applying a repertoire-size bias correction to TCR pairs. To estimate false discovery rates, a later analysis permuted the HLA or CMV assignments 20 times. In a later analysis, co-occurring TCRs were grouped using DBSCAN, with TCRdist sequence similarity added in when clustering inside HLA-allele-positive subsets. Co-occurrence clustering excluded repertoires with fewer than 30,000 or more than 120,000 public chains, plus five with anomalous nucleotide sharing. The source is immuneACCESS, and TCRdb retained only in-frame sequences with V and J called. Part of the clones is not carried over; for the studies checked, unresolved V genes explain less than half of this, and the remainder is unexplained. The DNA was the basis for D and trimming; V, J and clone size are from that table. This sample gives 150,000 to 250,000 clones in total; approximately 85% of them show up just once. Of the sample, 6.5% is held by the ten largest clones.

V loses 6 bases at its end and J loses 9 bases; junction bases beyond the gene matches: 10. As encoded in the germline V gene, CDR1 is LGHNT while CDR2 is FRNRAP. The CDR3 runs 14 amino acids, cysteine and phenylalanine included. The entry retains the CDR3 DNA only, 42 bases that are in frame from base 1. This chain joins TRBV12-5 to TRBJ1-3, with 8 middle bases fitting TRBD1. The material sequenced was PBMCs. This sequence originates from a woman aged 50 to 60 in good health and CMV-seropositive. The sequenced DNA: TGTGCTAGTGGCCGAAGGGACAGGCCGCGCACCATATATTTT. This is translated as CASGRRDRPRTIYF.